The 5 T cell receptor beta chains presented below share a single source sample, sequenced in a study of cytomegalovirus exposure and HLA in healthy donors. The study ran its PCR with 60 Vbeta and 13 Jbeta primers. Method: immunoSEQ multiplex PCR; TCRdb's copy keeps in-frame clones and lacks some. The sample contains around 170,000 clones, roughly 82% of which appear only once. The specimen sequenced was PBMCs. These receptors were collected from a woman aged 45 to 65 in good health and CMV-seronegative.

This clone has only a few counts. This chain's CDR3 is CASRSANYGYTF. CDR3 nucleotide sequence: TGTGCCAGCAGGAGTGCTAACTATGGCTACACCTTC. The V gene is TRBV28, the J gene TRBJ1-2; D uncertain. This CDR3 is built from 12 residues. CDR1 and CDR2 (germline): MDHEN, SYDVKM. The V end lost 6 bases, the J end lost 0 bases, and 5 bases lay between the germline ends.

The gene calls are TRBV5-1 and TRBJ2-7; 11 bases map to TRBD2. The CDR3 covers 15 residues. V lost 0 bases to trimming and J lost 2 bases; unmatched junction nucleotides: 1. The V gene's germline CDR1 is SGHRS and CDR2 YFSETQ. The CDR3 nucleotides read TGCGCCAGCAGCTTGGTAGCGGGAGGGCCCTACGAGCAGTACTTC. Residues: CASSLVAGGPYEQYF.

V usage is TRBV27 and J usage is TRBJ2-3, with D unresolved. Germline CDR1 is MNHEY and CDR2 is SMNVEV (reference sequence). The germline V and J ends were trimmed by 7 bases and 1 base, with 9 bases remaining between them. The CDR3 extends over 13 amino acids. CDR3 DNA sequence: TGTGCCAGCACCAAGCGTGGCACAGATACGCAGTATTTT. It codes for CASTKRGTDTQYF.

CDR3 DNA sequence: TGCGCCAGCAGTCCCATGGGAAACACCATATATTTT. Amino acids: CASSPMGNTIYF. This chain links TRBV5-1 with TRBJ1-3; no reliable D call. Germline loops: CDR1 SGHRS, CDR2 YFSETQ. V lost 5 bases and J 4 bases, leaving 7 bases between the germline ends. This CDR3 has 12 residues.

This chain links TRBV28 with TRBJ1-2; D is perhaps TRBD1 (6 bases). Germline values: CDR1 MDHEN, CDR2 SYDVKM. CDR3 size: 14 residues. Trimming took off 3 bases at V and 4 bases at J, with 12 bases between the two ends. The CDR3 DNA sequence: TGTGCCAGCAGTTTCACAGGGACCCTCTATGGCTACACCTTC. Its translation is CASSFTGTLYGYTF.